A single sample gave rise to the 16 T cell receptor beta chains below, sequenced in a study of T cells after yellow fever vaccination. Each CDR3 protein gets one entry after TCRdb re-called the 5' RACE reads with MiXCR. The sample carries hundreds of thousands of distinct CDR3 sequences, 21% recorded once. Material: PBMCs, obtained approximately 22 days after the first yellow fever vaccination. The source is a man between 18 and 35 years old who received the YFV17D yellow fever vaccine.

This clonotype was observed a handful of times. V usage is TRBV5-4 and J usage is TRBJ1-2; D call uncertain. The V and J ends lost 0 bases and 3 bases respectively, with 12 bases between them. This CDR3 is built from 15 residues. In germline, CDR1 is SGHNT, CDR2 YYREEE (reference sequence). The CDR3 DNA is TGTGCCAGCAGCTTGGCCACGACCATATACTATGGCTACACCTTC. It is translated as CASSLATTIYYGYTF.

This chain connects TRBV29-1 to TRBJ1-1; a weak D match, TRBD1 (6 bases). Per the germline V gene, CDR1 is SQVTM and CDR2 is ANQGSEA. The CDR3 loop spans 12 amino acids. V lost 7 bases and J 6 bases, leaving 15 bases between the germline ends. CDR3 sequence reads: CSADRPGAEAFF. The CDR3 coding sequence is TGCAGCGCTGACAGGCCGGGCGCTGAAGCTTTCTTT.

The table lists this clonotype with many counts. The V and J genes are TRBV6-1 and TRBJ1-1, with 9 bases that match TRBD1. Germline V gene sequence: CDR1 MNHNS, CDR2 SASEGT. The V gene end was trimmed by 4 bases and the J gene end by 6 bases; junction bases not matched to a gene: 9. The CDR3 is 15 amino acids. The DNA of the CDR3 is TGTGCCAGCAGTGTATCACAGGGGGCGGGAGCTGAAGCTTTCTTT. Amino acid sequence: CASSVSQGAGAEAFF.

This clonotype was counted only a few times. The chain has TRBV7-3 and TRBJ2-3, with a possible D match to TRBD2 (6 bases). The CDR3 extends over 16 amino acids. The germline gives CDR1 SGHTA, CDR2 FQGTGA. V lost 6 bases to trimming and J lost 2 bases, with 18 bases between them. As DNA, the CDR3 is TGTGCCAGCAGTCCGTGGGGTAGCGGCTTCACAGATACGCAGTATTTT. This sequence encodes CASSPWGSGFTDTQYF.

The table lists this clonotype with a few counts. The chain combines TRBV12-3 or TRBV12-4 with TRBJ2-1; maybe TRBD1 (6 bases). V lost 10 bases and J lost 0, with 13 bases in between. This CDR3 comprises 14 residues. CDR3 sequence (DNA): TGTGCCACCCAACAGGGTAGCTCCTACAATGAGCAGTTCTTC. It is translated as CATQQGSSYNEQFF.

The chain uses TRBV6-5 and TRBJ2-2; no definite D call. Germline V gene sequence: CDR1 MNHEY, CDR2 SVGAGI. V was cut by 4 bases and J by 10 bases, with 19 bases left in between. The CDR3 totals 15 residues. This CDR3 is CASSSDPRRLQELFF. The CDR3 DNA follows: TGTGCCAGCAGTTCCGACCCGCGGCGGCTCCAGGAGCTGTTTTTT.

Only a few counts were recorded for this clonotype. The chain has TRBV7-2 and TRBJ1-5, with D perhaps TRBD1 (5 bases). V was pared by 3 bases and J by 7 bases, with 13 bases between. Germline CDR1 is SGHTA and CDR2 is FQGNSA. This CDR3 is built from 14 residues. CDR3 nucleotides: TGTGCCAGCAGCTTCGGGGCAGGGAAACAGCCCCAGCATTTT. Amino acid sequence: CASSFGAGKQPQHF.

The chain couples TRBV30 to TRBJ2-3; no clear D gene. V lost 0 bases to trimming and J lost 1 base, with 5 bases between them. The length of the CDR3 is 13 residues. The germline CDR1 and CDR2 sequences are GTSNPN and SVGIG (reference sequence). Here the CDR3 DNA reads TGTGCCTGGAGTGTACGGGGCACAGATACGCAGTATTTT. Amino acid sequence: CAWSVRGTDTQYF.

The chain employs TRBV28 and TRBJ1-1; D uncertain. The germline V gene has CDR1 MDHEN and CDR2 SYDVKM. V was cut by 6 bases and J by 0 bases, with 14 bases left in between. The CDR3 has 15 amino acids. The CDR3 protein is CASRWQKNMNTEAFF. The CDR3 DNA reads TGTGCCAGCAGGTGGCAGAAAAACATGAACACTGAAGCTTTCTTT.

This clonotype turned up a few times. The V call is TRBV4-2, the J call TRBJ2-7; a possible D gene is TRBD2 (6 bases). There are 16 residues in the CDR3. V lost 0 bases, J lost 2 bases, and 14 bases lay in between. Germline CDR1 LGHNA, CDR2 YNFKEQ. For the CDR3, the DNA is TGTGCCAGCAGCCAAGATTCGGCGGGGTACCCCTACGAGCAGTACTTC. Its translation: CASSQDSAGYPYEQYF.

The table lists this clonotype with many counts. The CDR3 sequence is CASSRDGLAKNIQYF. CDR3 sequence (DNA): TGTGCCAGCAGCCGGGACGGACTAGCCAAAAACATTCAGTACTTC. The chain recombines TRBV12-3 or TRBV12-4 with TRBJ2-4; the D call may be TRBD1 or TRBD2 (5 bases each). Trimming removed 6 bases from V and 0 bases from J, with 12 bases in between. The CDR3 totals 15 residues.

This clonotype was found many times. The V gene is TRBV5-1, the J gene TRBJ1-3; D not certain. The CDR3 has 15 residues. Germline V lookup: CDR1 SGHRS, CDR2 YFSETQ. V lost 4 bases and J lost 0, with 11 bases in between. CDR3 in DNA: TGCGCCAGCAGCGCCGGACTGTACTCTGGAAACACCATATATTTT. It translates to CASSAGLYSGNTIYF. Complete variable domain (other parts from reference TRBV5-1 and TRBJ1-3): KAGVTQTPRYLIKTRGQQVTLSCSPISGHRSVSWYQQTPGQGLQFLFEYFSETQRNKGNFPGRFSGRQFSNSRSEMNVSTLELGDSALYLCASSAGLYSGNTIYFGEGSWLTVV.

This clonotype was seen more than once but under ten times. The chain joins TRBV11-2 to TRBJ2-5; D remains unclear. The V gene lost 3 bases and the J gene lost 0 bases, with 5 bases spanning the gap. Germline values: CDR1 SGHAT, CDR2 FQNNGV. The CDR3 contains 13 residues. The CDR3 loop is CASSFTHQETQYF. DNA for the CDR3: TGTGCCAGCAGCTTTACCCACCAAGAGACCCAGTACTTC.

The gene calls are TRBV5-1 and TRBJ2-5; TRBD2 matches 8 bases. The CDR3 is 15 amino acids. Losses at the gene ends were 6 bases for V and 2 bases for J; bases not matched to a gene: 9. Germline V gene sequence: CDR1 SGHRS, CDR2 YFSETQ. The CDR3 DNA reads as TGCGCCAGCACGAGTCAAGCGGGGGCGCAAGAGACCCAGTACTTC. Translating gives CASTSQAGAQETQYF.

The V call is TRBV24-1, the J call TRBJ2-3, with 11 bases that match TRBD2. The ends lost 3 bases at V and 8 bases at J; junction bases unmatched: 6. This CDR3 contains 15 residues. Germline CDR1 reads KGHDR; CDR2 reads SFDVKD. The CDR3, as DNA: TGTGCCACCAGTGATCCTAGCGGGGGGCTAGGTACGCAGTATTTT. This sequence encodes CATSDPSGGLGTQYF.

The V gene is TRBV21-1, the J gene TRBJ1-4; the table's D call, TRBD1, has no DNA check behind it. TRBV21-1 is a listed pseudogene. The CDR3 runs to 15 residues. CDR3 coding DNA: TGTGCCAGCAGCAAGGGGAACAGGGTGAATGAAAAACTGTTTTTT. Translated, it gives CASSKGNRVNEKLFF.